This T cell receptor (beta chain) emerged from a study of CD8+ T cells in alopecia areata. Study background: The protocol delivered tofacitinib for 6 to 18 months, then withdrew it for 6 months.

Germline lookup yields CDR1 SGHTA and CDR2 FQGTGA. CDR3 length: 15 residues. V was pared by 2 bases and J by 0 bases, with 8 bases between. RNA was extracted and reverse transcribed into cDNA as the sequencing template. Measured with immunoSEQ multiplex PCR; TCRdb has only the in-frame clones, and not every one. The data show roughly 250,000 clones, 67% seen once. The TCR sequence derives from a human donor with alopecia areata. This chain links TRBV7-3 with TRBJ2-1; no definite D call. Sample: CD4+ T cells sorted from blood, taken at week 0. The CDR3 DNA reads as TGTGCCAGCAGCTTAGGGCTGAGCTCCTACAATGAGCAGTTCTTC. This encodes CASSLGLSSYNEQFF.